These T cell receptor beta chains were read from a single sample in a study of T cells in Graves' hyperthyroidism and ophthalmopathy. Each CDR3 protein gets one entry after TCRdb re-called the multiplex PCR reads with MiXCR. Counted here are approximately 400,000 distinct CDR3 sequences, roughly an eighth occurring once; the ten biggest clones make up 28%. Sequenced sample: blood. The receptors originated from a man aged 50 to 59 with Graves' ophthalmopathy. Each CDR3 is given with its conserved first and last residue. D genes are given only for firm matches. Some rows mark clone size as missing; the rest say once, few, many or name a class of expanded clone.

CDR3 protein: CASSPQGTKSSYNEQFF
CDR3 DNA: TGTGCCAGCAGTCCACAGGGGACTAAGAGCTCCTACAATGAGCAGTTCTTC
V gene: TRBV2
J gene: TRBJ2-1
clone size: many
D gene: -

CDR3 protein: CASSLLLGADPEAFF
CDR3 DNA: TGTGCCAGCAGTTTATTATTGGGGGCGGACCCTGAAGCTTTCTTT
V gene: TRBV28
J gene: TRBJ1-1
clone size: many
D gene: -

CDR3 protein: CASSSGGGNIQYF
CDR3 DNA: TGTGCCAGCAGTTCGGGGGGGGGTAACATTCAGTACTTC
V gene: TRBV6-2/TRBV6-3
J gene: TRBJ2-4
clone size: -
D gene: TRBD2

CDR3 protein: CASTSGGSYNEQFF
CDR3 DNA: TGTGCCAGCACGAGCGGGGGCTCCTACAATGAGCAGTTCTTC
V gene: TRBV12-3/TRBV12-4
J gene: TRBJ2-1
clone size: many
D gene: TRBD2

CDR3 protein: CAIRGTGDSNQPQHF
CDR3 DNA: TGTGCCATCAGAGGGACAGGTGATAGCAATCAGCCCCAGCATTTT
V gene: TRBV10-3
J gene: TRBJ1-5
clone size: many
D gene: TRBD1

CDR3 protein: CASSYARPNEKLFF
CDR3 DNA: TGTGCCAGCAGTTACGCAAGACCAAACGAAAAACTGTTTTTT
V gene: TRBV6-2/TRBV6-3
J gene: TRBJ1-4
clone size: many
D gene: -

CDR3 protein: CASSLSGENTEAFF
CDR3 DNA: TGCGCCAGCAGCTTGTCAGGGGAGAACACTGAAGCTTTCTTT
V gene: TRBV5-1
J gene: TRBJ1-1
clone size: -
D gene: -

CDR3 protein: CSVGDRGQHEQYF
CDR3 DNA: TGCAGCGTTGGAGACAGGGGACAACACGAGCAGTACTTC
V gene: TRBV29-1
J gene: TRBJ2-7
clone size: -
D gene: TRBD1

CDR3 protein: CASRTFRGLAGGPHNEQFF
CDR3 DNA: TGCGCCAGCAGAACTTTTCGGGGACTAGCGGGAGGGCCGCACAATGAGCAGTTCTTC
V gene: TRBV10-1
J gene: TRBJ2-1
clone size: many
D gene: TRBD2

CDR3 protein: CATSDPGPSNQPQHF
CDR3 DNA: TGTGCCACCAGTGATCCGGGGCCTAGCAATCAGCCCCAGCATTTT
V gene: TRBV24-1
J gene: TRBJ1-5
clone size: many
D gene: -

CDR3 protein: CATSDVFGGSYNEQFF
CDR3 DNA: TGTGCCACCAGTGACGTCTTTGGCGGGAGCTACAATGAGCAGTTCTTC
V gene: TRBV24-1
J gene: TRBJ2-1
clone size: many
D gene: TRBD2

CDR3 protein: CASSLTSGSGDTQYF
CDR3 DNA: TGTGCCAGCAGCTTGACTAGCGGGAGTGGAGATACGCAGTATTTT
V gene: TRBV11-2
J gene: TRBJ2-3
clone size: many
D gene: TRBD2

CDR3 protein: CSVKRATYEQYF
CDR3 DNA: TGCAGCGTAAAAAGGGCCACCTACGAGCAGTACTTC
V gene: TRBV29-1
J gene: TRBJ2-7
clone size: many
D gene: -

CDR3 protein: CASSLGQGQSGYTF
CDR3 DNA: TGCGCCAGCAGCTTGGGACAGGGTCAGAGTGGCTACACCTTC
V gene: TRBV5-1
J gene: TRBJ1-2
clone size: few
D gene: TRBD1

CDR3 protein: CASGAPGTGELFF
CDR3 DNA: TGTGCCAGCGGGGCCCCAGGCACCGGGGAGCTGTTTTTT
V gene: TRBV12-3/TRBV12-4
J gene: TRBJ2-2
clone size: many
D gene: -

CDR3 protein: CASSVDGLPNQPQHF
CDR3 DNA: TGTGCCAGCAGCGTAGACGGTCTGCCCAATCAGCCCCAGCATTTT
V gene: TRBV9
J gene: TRBJ1-5
clone size: -
D gene: -

CDR3 protein: CASSQDAGGLDGYTF
CDR3 DNA: TGCGCCAGCAGCCAAGATGCTGGGGGATTGGATGGCTACACCTTC
V gene: TRBV4-1
J gene: TRBJ1-2
clone size: -
D gene: -

CDR3 protein: CASSQVGQRYEQYF
CDR3 DNA: TGTGCCAGCAGCCAAGTCGGACAGCGCTACGAGCAGTACTTC
V gene: TRBV3-1
J gene: TRBJ2-7
clone size: many
D gene: -

CDR3 protein: CASSQDIGPERNEQFF
CDR3 DNA: TGTGCCAGCAGCCAAGATATCGGGCCTGAGAGGAATGAGCAGTTCTTC
V gene: TRBV3-1
J gene: TRBJ2-1
clone size: few
D gene: -

CDR3 protein: CASSSPRTATYEQYF
CDR3 DNA: TGTGCCAGCAGTTCACCCCGGACAGCAACCTACGAGCAGTACTTC
V gene: TRBV6-1
J gene: TRBJ2-7
clone size: many
D gene: -

CDR3 protein: CASSQHSGSTYNEQFF
CDR3 DNA: TGCGCCAGCAGCCAACATAGCGGGAGTACCTACAATGAGCAGTTCTTC
V gene: TRBV4-1
J gene: TRBJ2-1
clone size: few
D gene: TRBD2

CDR3 protein: CSAPQQVTYEQYF
CDR3 DNA: TGCAGTGCACCACAACAGGTTACCTACGAGCAGTACTTC
V gene: TRBV20-1
J gene: TRBJ2-7
clone size: many
D gene: -

CDR3 protein: CASSYDPRTGSYEQYF
CDR3 DNA: TGTGCCAGCAGTTACGATCCAAGAACGGGCTCCTACGAGCAGTACTTC
V gene: TRBV6-2/TRBV6-3
J gene: TRBJ2-7
clone size: -
D gene: -

CDR3 protein: CAWSHSLTDTQYF
CDR3 DNA: TGTGCCTGGAGTCATAGCCTCACAGATACGCAGTATTTT
V gene: TRBV30
J gene: TRBJ2-3
clone size: many
D gene: -

CDR3 protein: CASSQRGQGVGTDTQYF
CDR3 DNA: TGTGCCAGCAGCCAGAGAGGACAGGGTGTAGGCACAGATACGCAGTATTTT
V gene: TRBV7-3
J gene: TRBJ2-3
clone size: many
D gene: TRBD1

CDR3 protein: CASSFTTSGSNIGHEQYF
CDR3 DNA: TGTGCCAGCAGCTTCACGACTAGCGGGAGTAATATAGGCCACGAGCAGTACTTC
V gene: TRBV7-9
J gene: TRBJ2-7
clone size: many
D gene: TRBD2

CDR3 protein: CASSSRGVRGTGELFF
CDR3 DNA: TGTGCCAGCAGCTCCCGGGGAGTGAGGGGTACCGGGGAGCTGTTTTTT
V gene: TRBV5-1
J gene: TRBJ2-2
clone size: once
D gene: -

CDR3 protein: CASSHTGGPTDTQYF
CDR3 DNA: TGCGCCAGCAGCCATACAGGGGGCCCCACAGATACGCAGTATTTT
V gene: TRBV4-1
J gene: TRBJ2-3
clone size: -
D gene: TRBD1

CDR3 protein: CAWSEQGTDTQYF
CDR3 DNA: TGTGCCTGGAGTGAACAGGGGACAGATACGCAGTATTTT
V gene: TRBV30
J gene: TRBJ2-3
clone size: many
D gene: TRBD1

CDR3 protein: CASRTNRGGGYTF
CDR3 DNA: TGTGCCAGCCGAACCAACCGGGGGGGAGGCTACACCTTC
V gene: TRBV5-5
J gene: TRBJ1-2
clone size: many
D gene: -

CDR3 protein: CASSLSLRNEQFF
CDR3 DNA: TGTGCCAGCAGTTTGTCGCTGAGGAATGAGCAGTTCTTC
V gene: TRBV12-3/TRBV12-4
J gene: TRBJ2-1
clone size: many
D gene: -